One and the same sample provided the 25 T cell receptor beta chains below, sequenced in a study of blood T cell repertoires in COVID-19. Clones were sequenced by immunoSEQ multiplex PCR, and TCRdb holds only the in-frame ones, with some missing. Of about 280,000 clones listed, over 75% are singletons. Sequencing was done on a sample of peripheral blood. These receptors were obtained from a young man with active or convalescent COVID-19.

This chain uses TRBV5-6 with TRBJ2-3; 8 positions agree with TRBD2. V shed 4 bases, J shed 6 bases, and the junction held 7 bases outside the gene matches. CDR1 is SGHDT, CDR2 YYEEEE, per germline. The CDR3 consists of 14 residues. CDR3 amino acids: CASSVSGVVDTQYF. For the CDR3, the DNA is TGTGCCAGCAGCGTTAGCGGGGTGGTGGATACGCAGTATTTT.

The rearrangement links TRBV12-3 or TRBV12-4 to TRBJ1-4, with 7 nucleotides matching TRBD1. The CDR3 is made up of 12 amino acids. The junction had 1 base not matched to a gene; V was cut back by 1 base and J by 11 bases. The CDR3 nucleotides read TGTGCCAGCAGTTTAGGCAGGGGGAAACTGTTTTTT. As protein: CASSLGRGKLFF.

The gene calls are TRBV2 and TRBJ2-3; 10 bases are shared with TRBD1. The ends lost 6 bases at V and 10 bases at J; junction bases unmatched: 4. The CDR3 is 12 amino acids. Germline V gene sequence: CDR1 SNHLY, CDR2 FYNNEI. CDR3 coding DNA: TGTGCCAGCAGCGGCGGACAGGGGGCGCAGTATTTT. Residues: CASSGGQGAQYF.

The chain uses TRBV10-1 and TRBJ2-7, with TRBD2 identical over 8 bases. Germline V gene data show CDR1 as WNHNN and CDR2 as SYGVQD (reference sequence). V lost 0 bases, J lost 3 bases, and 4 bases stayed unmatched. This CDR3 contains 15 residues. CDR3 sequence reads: CASSESKAGDYEQYF. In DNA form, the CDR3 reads TGCGCCAGCAGTGAGTCTAAAGCGGGGGACTACGAGCAGTACTTC.

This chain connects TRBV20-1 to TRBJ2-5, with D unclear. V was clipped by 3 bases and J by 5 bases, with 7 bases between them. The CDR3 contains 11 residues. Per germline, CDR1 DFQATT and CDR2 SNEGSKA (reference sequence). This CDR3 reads CSASLGETQYF. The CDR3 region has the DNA TGCAGTGCTAGTCTCGGGGAGACCCAGTACTTC.

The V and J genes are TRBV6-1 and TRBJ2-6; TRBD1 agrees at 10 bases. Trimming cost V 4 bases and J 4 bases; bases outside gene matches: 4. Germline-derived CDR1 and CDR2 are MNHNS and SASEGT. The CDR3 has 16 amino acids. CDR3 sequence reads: CASSVTGGSGANVLTF. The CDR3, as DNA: TGTGCCAGCAGTGTGACAGGGGGCTCCGGGGCCAACGTCCTGACTTTC.

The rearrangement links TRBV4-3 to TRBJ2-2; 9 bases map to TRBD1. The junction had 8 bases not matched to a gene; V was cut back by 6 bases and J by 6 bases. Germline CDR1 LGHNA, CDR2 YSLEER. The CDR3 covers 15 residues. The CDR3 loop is CASSQRDRDAGELFF. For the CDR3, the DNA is TGCGCCAGCAGTCAACGGGACAGGGATGCCGGGGAGCTGTTTTTT.

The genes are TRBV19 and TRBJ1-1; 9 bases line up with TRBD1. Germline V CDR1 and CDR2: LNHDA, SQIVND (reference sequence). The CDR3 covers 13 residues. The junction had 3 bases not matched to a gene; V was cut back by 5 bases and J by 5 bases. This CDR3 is CASSAGTGTEAFF. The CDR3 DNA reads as TGTGCCAGTAGTGCCGGGACAGGGACTGAAGCTTTCTTT.

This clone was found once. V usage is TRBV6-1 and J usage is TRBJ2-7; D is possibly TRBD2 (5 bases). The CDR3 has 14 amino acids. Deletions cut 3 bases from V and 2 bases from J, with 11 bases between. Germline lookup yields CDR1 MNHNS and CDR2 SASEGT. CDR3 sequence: CASSDPRVTYEQYF. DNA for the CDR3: TGTGCCAGCAGTGATCCGCGGGTGACCTACGAGCAGTACTTC.

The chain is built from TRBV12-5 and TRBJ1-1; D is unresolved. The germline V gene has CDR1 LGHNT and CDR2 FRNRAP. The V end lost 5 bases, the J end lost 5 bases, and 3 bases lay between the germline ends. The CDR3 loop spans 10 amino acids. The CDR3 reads CASGQTEAFF. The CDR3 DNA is TGTGCTAGTGGTCAAACTGAAGCTTTCTTT.

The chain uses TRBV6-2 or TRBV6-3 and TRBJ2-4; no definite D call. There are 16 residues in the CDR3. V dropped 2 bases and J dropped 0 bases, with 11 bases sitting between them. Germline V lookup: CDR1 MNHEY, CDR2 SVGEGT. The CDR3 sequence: CASSYPYLGAKNIQYF. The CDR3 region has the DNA TGTGCCAGCAGTTACCCGTACCTCGGAGCCAAAAACATTCAGTACTTC.

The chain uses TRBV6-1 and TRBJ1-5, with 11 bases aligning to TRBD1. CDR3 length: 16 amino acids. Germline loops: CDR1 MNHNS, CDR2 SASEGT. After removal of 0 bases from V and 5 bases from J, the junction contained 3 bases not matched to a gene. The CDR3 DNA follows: TGTGCCAGCAGTGAAGCGCCGGGACAGGGGGATCAGCCCCAGCATTTT. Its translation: CASSEAPGQGDQPQHF.

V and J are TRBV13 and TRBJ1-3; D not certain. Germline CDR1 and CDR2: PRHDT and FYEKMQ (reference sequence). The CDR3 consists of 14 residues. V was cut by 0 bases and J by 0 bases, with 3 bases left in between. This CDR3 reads CASSLGASGNTIYF. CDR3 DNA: TGTGCCAGCAGCTTAGGGGCCTCTGGAAACACCATATATTTT. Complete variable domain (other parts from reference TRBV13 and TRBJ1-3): AAGVIQSPRHLIKEKRETATLKCYPIPRHDTVYWYQQGPGQDPQFLISFYEKMQSDKGSIPDRFSAQQFSDYHSELNMSSLELGDSALYFCASSLGASGNTIYFGEGSWLTVV.

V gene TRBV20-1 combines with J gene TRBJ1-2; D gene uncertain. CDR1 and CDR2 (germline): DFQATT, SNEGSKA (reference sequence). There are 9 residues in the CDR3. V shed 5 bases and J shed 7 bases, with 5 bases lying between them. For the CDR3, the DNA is TGCAGTGCTGGGAGTGGCTACACCTTC. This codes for CSAGSGYTF.

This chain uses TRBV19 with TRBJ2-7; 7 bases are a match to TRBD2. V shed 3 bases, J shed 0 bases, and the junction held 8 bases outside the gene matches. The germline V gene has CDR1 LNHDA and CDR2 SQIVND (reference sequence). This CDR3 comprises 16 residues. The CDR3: CASSIGLGLSSYEQYF. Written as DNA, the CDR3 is TGTGCCAGTAGTATCGGACTAGGCCTGAGCTCCTACGAGCAGTACTTC.

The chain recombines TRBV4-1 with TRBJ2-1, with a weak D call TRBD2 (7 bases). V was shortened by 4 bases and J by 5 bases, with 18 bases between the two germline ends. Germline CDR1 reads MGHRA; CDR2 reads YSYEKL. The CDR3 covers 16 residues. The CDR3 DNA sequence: TGCGCCAGCAGCCGGGGGGGCGGACTAGTTAACAATGAGCAGTTCTTC. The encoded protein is CASSRGGGLVNNEQFF.

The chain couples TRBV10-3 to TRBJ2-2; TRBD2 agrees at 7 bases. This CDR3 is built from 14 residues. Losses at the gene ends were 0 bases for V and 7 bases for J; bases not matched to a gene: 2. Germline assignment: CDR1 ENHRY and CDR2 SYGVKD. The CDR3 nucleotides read TGTGCCATCAGTGAGTCGACGGGGGGCGGGGAGCTGTTTTTT. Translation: CAISESTGGGELFF.

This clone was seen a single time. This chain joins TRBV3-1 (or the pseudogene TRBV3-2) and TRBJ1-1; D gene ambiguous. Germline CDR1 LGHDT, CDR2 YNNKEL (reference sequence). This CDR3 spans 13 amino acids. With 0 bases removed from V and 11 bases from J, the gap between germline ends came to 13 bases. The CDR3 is CASSQDHGWAAFF. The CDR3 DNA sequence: TGTGCCAGCAGCCAAGACCACGGCTGGGCCGCTTTCTTT.

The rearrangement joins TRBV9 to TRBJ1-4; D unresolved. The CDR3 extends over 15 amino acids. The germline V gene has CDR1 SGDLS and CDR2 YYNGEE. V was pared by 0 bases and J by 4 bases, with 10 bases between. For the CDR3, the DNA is TGTGCCAGCAGCGTAGTAGCTGGTCTTAATGAAAAACTGTTTTTT. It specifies CASSVVAGLNEKLFF.

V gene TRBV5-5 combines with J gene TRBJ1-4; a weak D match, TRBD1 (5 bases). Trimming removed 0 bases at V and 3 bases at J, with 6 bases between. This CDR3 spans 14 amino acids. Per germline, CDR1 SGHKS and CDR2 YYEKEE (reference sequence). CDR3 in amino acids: CASSLGQPNEKLFF. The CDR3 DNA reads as TGTGCCAGCAGCTTGGGACAGCCTAATGAAAAACTGTTTTTT.

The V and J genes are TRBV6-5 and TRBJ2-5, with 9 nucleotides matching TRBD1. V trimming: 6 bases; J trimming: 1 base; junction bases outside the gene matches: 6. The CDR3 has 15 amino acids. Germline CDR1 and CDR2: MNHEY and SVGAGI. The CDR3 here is CASSLTGGSQETQYF. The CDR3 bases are TGTGCCAGCAGCCTGACAGGGGGAAGCCAAGAGACCCAGTACTTC.

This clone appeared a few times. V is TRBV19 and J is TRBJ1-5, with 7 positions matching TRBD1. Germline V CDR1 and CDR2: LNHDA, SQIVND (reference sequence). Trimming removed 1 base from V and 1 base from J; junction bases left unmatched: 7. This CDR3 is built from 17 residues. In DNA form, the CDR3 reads TGTGCCAGTAGTATAGGGAGGGGGCGGAAGAGCAATCAGCCCCAGCATTTT. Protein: CASSIGRGRKSNQPQHF.

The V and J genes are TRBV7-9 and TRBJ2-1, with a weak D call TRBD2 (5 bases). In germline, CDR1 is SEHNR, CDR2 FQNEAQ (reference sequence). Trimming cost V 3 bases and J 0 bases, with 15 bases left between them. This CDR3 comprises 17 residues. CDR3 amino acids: CASSLSGPGSSYNEQFF. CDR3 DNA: TGTGCCAGCAGCTTGAGCGGTCCGGGGAGCTCCTACAATGAGCAGTTCTTC.

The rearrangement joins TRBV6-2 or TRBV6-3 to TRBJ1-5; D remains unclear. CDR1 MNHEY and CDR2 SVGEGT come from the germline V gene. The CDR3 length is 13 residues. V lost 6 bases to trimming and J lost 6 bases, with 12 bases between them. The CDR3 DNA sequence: TGTGCCAGCAGCCCCTATGCCGGTCAGCCCCAGCATTTT. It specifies CASSPYAGQPQHF.

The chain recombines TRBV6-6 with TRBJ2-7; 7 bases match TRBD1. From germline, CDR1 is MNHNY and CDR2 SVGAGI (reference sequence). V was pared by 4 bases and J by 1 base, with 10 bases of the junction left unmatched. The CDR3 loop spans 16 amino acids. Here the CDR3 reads CASSFAIQGRSYEQYF. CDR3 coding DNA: TGTGCCAGCAGTTTCGCCATACAGGGGAGATCCTACGAGCAGTACTTC.